This T cell receptor (beta chain) is from a study of TIL therapy for anti-PD-1-resistant metastatic lung cancer. The libraries were made with immunoSEQ v3. Assay used: immunoSEQ multiplex PCR; TCRdb lists only in-frame clones, some missing. The data hold tens of thousands of clones, with around 86% observed a single time. Findings and caveats of the study: Patients were highly selected, enriched for treatment-naive, never-smoker and oncogene-addicted cases.

Time point indicated: pre-treatment sample, taken before nivolumab and TIL therapy. Concerning this clone itself: Its antigen is as yet unknown.

The CDR3 runs to 13 residues. Germline values: CDR1 SGHAT, CDR2 FQNNGV. V was clipped by 0 bases and J by 7 bases; unmatched bases: 0. V gene TRBV11-2 combines with J gene TRBJ2-1; 7 bases line up with TRBD2. The sample was blood, taken at baseline. This sequence was found in a person aged 25 to 85 with non-small cell lung cancer. CDR3 sequence (DNA): TGTGCCAGCAGCTTAGAACTAGCGAATGAGCAGTTCTTC. The encoded protein is CASSLELANEQFF.